This is a list of T cell receptor beta chains from one sample in a study of blood T cell repertoires in COVID-19. Profiled with immunoSEQ multiplex PCR; TCRdb holds only in-frame clones, not every one. Of 250,000 to 300,000 clones in the sample, roughly nine tenths were seen once. The sequenced sample consisted of PBMCs or T cells enriched from blood (not recorded which). The receptors here all came from a human donor in a cohort exposed to, infected with or recovered from COVID-19 (not recorded which). The donor label of this sample is uncertain. CDR3s include the opening cysteine and the closing phenylalanine or tryptophan.

CDR3aa: CASSHGKTAANYGYTF
v_gene: TRBV3-1/TRBV3-2
j_gene: TRBJ1-2

CDR3aa: CASSWSASGGDNEQFF
v_gene: TRBV27
j_gene: TRBJ2-1

CDR3aa: CASSLVAGDTGELFF
v_gene: TRBV7-2
j_gene: TRBJ2-2

CDR3aa: CASSNPADTGGTGELFF
v_gene: TRBV19
j_gene: TRBJ2-2

CDR3aa: CASRDPGGPLEQYF
v_gene: TRBV6-5
j_gene: TRBJ2-7

CDR3aa: CASSLARPAGLARETQYF
v_gene: TRBV7-2
j_gene: TRBJ2-5

CDR3aa: CASGRQPNYGYTF
v_gene: TRBV30
j_gene: TRBJ1-2

CDR3aa: CAISEKGLYEQYF
v_gene: TRBV10-3
j_gene: TRBJ2-7

CDR3aa: CASTSQGVGGQPQHF
v_gene: TRBV6-5
j_gene: TRBJ1-5

CDR3aa: CACSGGGSEQYF
v_gene: TRBV30
j_gene: TRBJ2-7

CDR3aa: CASSDGVTQYF
v_gene: TRBV6-2/TRBV6-3
j_gene: TRBJ2-3

CDR3aa: CASSLIAGAKNIQYF
v_gene: TRBV6-2/TRBV6-3
j_gene: TRBJ2-4

CDR3aa: CASSIASREAFF
v_gene: TRBV19
j_gene: TRBJ1-1

CDR3aa: CASVGQGEFNEQFF
v_gene: TRBV21-1
j_gene: TRBJ2-1

CDR3aa: CASSLGQALYTF
v_gene: TRBV5-6
j_gene: TRBJ1-2

CDR3aa: CASSFAGGNYGYTF
v_gene: TRBV5-1
j_gene: TRBJ1-2

CDR3aa: CASSLGTGTNEKLFF
v_gene: TRBV5-1
j_gene: TRBJ1-4

CDR3aa: CASSLRGQGARTGELFF
v_gene: TRBV5-1
j_gene: TRBJ2-2

CDR3aa: CASSMQVRETQYF
v_gene: TRBV19
j_gene: TRBJ2-5

CDR3aa: CASSLQGSGELFF
v_gene: TRBV6-5
j_gene: TRBJ2-2

CDR3aa: CASRDTKTQYF
v_gene: TRBV6-5
j_gene: TRBJ2-5

CDR3aa: CASKRQGGSYNEQFF
v_gene: TRBV5-4
j_gene: TRBJ2-1

CDR3aa: CASRRGLRGLQPEAFF
v_gene: TRBV5-1
j_gene: TRBJ1-1

CDR3aa: CASSFIGGQNTEAFF
v_gene: TRBV11-2
j_gene: TRBJ1-1

CDR3aa: CASSLGPAPTYGYTF
v_gene: TRBV27
j_gene: TRBJ1-2

CDR3aa: CASSRGQGGPGELFF
v_gene: TRBV5-8
j_gene: TRBJ2-2

CDR3aa: CSVVWGKSYEQYF
v_gene: TRBV29-1
j_gene: TRBJ2-7

CDR3aa: CASSLEWGGYENTQYF
v_gene: TRBV11-1
j_gene: TRBJ2-3

CDR3aa: CASSPTDSYGYTF
v_gene: TRBV9
j_gene: TRBJ1-2

CDR3aa: CARSPTSTDTQYF
v_gene: TRBV5-3
j_gene: TRBJ2-3

CDR3aa: CASGLLDTQYF
v_gene: TRBV12-5
j_gene: TRBJ2-3

CDR3aa: CATSRDPAGGSNTQYF
v_gene: TRBV15
j_gene: TRBJ2-3

CDR3aa: CASRKTRAGRGNEKLFF
v_gene: TRBV11-2
j_gene: TRBJ1-4

CDR3aa: CASSRVARAYNEQFF
v_gene: TRBV19
j_gene: TRBJ2-1

CDR3aa: CASSGLAGASGGELFF
v_gene: TRBV7-3
j_gene: TRBJ2-2

CDR3aa: CASSLVAGHREQYF
v_gene: TRBV5-5
j_gene: TRBJ2-7

CDR3aa: CSVEDWGQGYNEQFF
v_gene: TRBV29-1
j_gene: TRBJ2-1

CDR3aa: CASKGDYSNQPQHF
v_gene: TRBV19
j_gene: TRBJ1-5

CDR3aa: CSVPILSTHPAQYF
v_gene: TRBV29-1
j_gene: TRBJ2-3

CDR3aa: CATNPGGAQDTQYF
v_gene: TRBV24-1
j_gene: TRBJ2-3

CDR3aa: CSVLRQLNTEAFF
v_gene: TRBV29-1
j_gene: TRBJ1-1

CDR3aa: CAWSVHTRSEQYF
v_gene: TRBV30
j_gene: TRBJ2-7

CDR3aa: CASSRTREETQYF
v_gene: TRBV7-3
j_gene: TRBJ2-5

CDR3aa: CASSQGAGFQPQHF
v_gene: TRBV4-3
j_gene: TRBJ1-5

CDR3aa: CASSEGRTGFFYGYTF
v_gene: TRBV6-1
j_gene: TRBJ1-2

CDR3aa: CASSPEGVNYGYTF
v_gene: TRBV4-3
j_gene: TRBJ1-2

CDR3aa: CASRTSGGYNEQFF
v_gene: TRBV19
j_gene: TRBJ2-1

CDR3aa: CAWSPTGDYGYTF
v_gene: TRBV30
j_gene: TRBJ1-2

CDR3aa: CASSEAKQPQHF
v_gene: TRBV10-1
j_gene: TRBJ1-5

CDR3aa: CASSDSRVGGGFSHQPQHF
v_gene: TRBV6-4
j_gene: TRBJ1-5

CDR3aa: CASSLMGAGELFF
v_gene: TRBV7-3
j_gene: TRBJ2-2

CDR3aa: CASSVGREKIGSYTF
v_gene: TRBV9
j_gene: TRBJ1-2

CDR3aa: CASSYTLDRSYEQYF
v_gene: TRBV6-2/TRBV6-3
j_gene: TRBJ2-7

CDR3aa: CASSQAGKYGYTF
v_gene: TRBV3-1/TRBV3-2
j_gene: TRBJ1-2

CDR3aa: CASSLAVTASNSYEQYF
v_gene: TRBV5-1
j_gene: TRBJ2-7

CDR3aa: CASSQDSGVAETQYF
v_gene: TRBV4-3
j_gene: TRBJ2-5

CDR3aa: CASSRISQGSYSPLHF
v_gene: TRBV4-1
j_gene: TRBJ1-6

CDR3aa: CASSSTGADTQYF
v_gene: TRBV19
j_gene: TRBJ2-3

CDR3aa: CASSRLAGYEQYF
v_gene: TRBV7-8
j_gene: TRBJ2-7

CDR3aa: CASSLKSREFEKLFF
v_gene: TRBV13
j_gene: TRBJ1-4